The clone carrying this T cell receptor beta chain was seen more than once but under ten times. Trimming shortened V by 6 bases and J by 2 bases, and 1 base separated the two germline ends. Germline V CDR1 and CDR2: LNHDA, SQIVND (reference sequence). The CDR3 runs 11 residues. This sample is part of a study of neurological immune-mediated disorders. The wider study: Relapsing-remitting patients made up most of the 34 multiple sclerosis patients, and secondary progressive patients made up 3.

Time point defined: longitudinal time-point 2. The cDNA was synthesized by 5'RACE incorporating 10-nucleotide random UMIs. MiXCR, run by TCRdb on the 5' RACE reads, gives a single entry per CDR3 protein. The profile shows 70,000 to 90,000 distinct CDR3 sequences, 5% to 6.5% of them singletons. The chain is built from TRBV19 and TRBJ1-4; no firm D call. This TCR came from a woman aged 55-69 years with multiple sclerosis. The sequencing input was PBMCs. CDR3 amino acids: CASRTNEKLFF. The CDR3 coding sequence is TGTGCCAGTAGGACTAATGAAAAACTGTTTTTT.